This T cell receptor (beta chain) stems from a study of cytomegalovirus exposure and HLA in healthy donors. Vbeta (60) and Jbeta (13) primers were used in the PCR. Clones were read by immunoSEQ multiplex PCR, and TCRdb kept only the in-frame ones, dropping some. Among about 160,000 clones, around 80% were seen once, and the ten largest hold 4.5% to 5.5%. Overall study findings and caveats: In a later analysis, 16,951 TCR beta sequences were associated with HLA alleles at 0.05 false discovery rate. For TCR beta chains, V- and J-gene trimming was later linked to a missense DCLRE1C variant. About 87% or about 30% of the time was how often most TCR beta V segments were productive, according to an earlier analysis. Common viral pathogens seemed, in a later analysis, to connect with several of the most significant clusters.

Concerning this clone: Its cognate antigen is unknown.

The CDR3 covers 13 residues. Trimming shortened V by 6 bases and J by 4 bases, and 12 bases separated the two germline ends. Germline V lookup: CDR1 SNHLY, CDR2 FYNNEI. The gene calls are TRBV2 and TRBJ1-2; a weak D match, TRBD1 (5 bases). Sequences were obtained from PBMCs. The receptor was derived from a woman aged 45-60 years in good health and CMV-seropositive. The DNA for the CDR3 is TGTGCCAGCAGGGTGACAGCATCCTATGGCTACACCTTC. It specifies CASRVTASYGYTF.